Following are 30 T cell receptor beta chains from one sample sequenced in a study of blood T cell repertoires in COVID-19. This table comes from immunoSEQ multiplex PCR, and its TCRdb copy is limited to in-frame clones, with some not included. Among 65,000 to 95,000 clones listed, approximately 86% were seen once. The specimen sequenced was peripheral blood. These receptor sequences come from a man between 65 and 80 years old with acute or convalescent COVID-19.

This chain uses TRBV29-1 with TRBJ2-2; 11 bases agree with TRBD1. The V gene's germline CDR1 is SQVTM and CDR2 ANQGSEA. This CDR3 contains 14 residues. V lost 7 bases, J lost 1 base, and 2 bases stayed unmatched. As DNA, the CDR3 is TGCAGCGCTGGGACAGGGGGGAACACCGGGGAGCTGTTTTTT. This sequence encodes CSAGTGGNTGELFF.

The chain has TRBV7-9 and TRBJ1-4; TRBD1 agrees at 7 bases. Germline assignment: CDR1 SEHNR and CDR2 FQNEAQ (reference sequence). This CDR3 spans 15 amino acids. V was clipped by 2 bases and J by 0 bases; unmatched bases: 0. CDR3 loop: CASSLTGATNEKLFF. For the CDR3, the DNA is TGTGCCAGCAGCTTAACAGGGGCAACTAATGAAAAACTGTTTTTT.

V gene TRBV10-3 combines with J gene TRBJ1-1, with D tentatively TRBD1 (5 bases). The CDR3 loop spans 17 amino acids. Trimming stripped 6 bases from V and 7 bases from J, with 27 bases between. The germline gives CDR1 ENHRY, CDR2 SYGVKD. The CDR3 nucleotides read TGTGCCATCAGCTCGGGTCCAGGGCAAATGCTTAGGAATGAAGCTTTCTTT. It specifies CAISSGPGQMLRNEAFF.

The chain is built from TRBV5-4 and TRBJ2-7, with D tentatively TRBD2 (5 bases). The CDR3 is 13 residues long. CDR1 is SGHNT and CDR2 is YYREEE in the germline V gene (reference sequence). V lost 2 bases to trimming and J lost 4 bases, with 10 bases between them. CDR3 coding DNA: TGTGCCAGCAGCTTTGATGGGGAGTACGAGCAGTACTTC. Residues: CASSFDGEYEQYF.

The CDR3 region has the DNA TGTGCCAGCAGTTTGGGCCTTAACACCGGGGAGCTGTTTTTT. Protein product: CASSLGLNTGELFF. This chain links TRBV6-2 or TRBV6-3 with TRBJ2-2; D is unresolved. This CDR3 is 14 amino acids long. Germline V CDR1 and CDR2: MNHEY, SVGEGT. Trimming left V 4 bases short and J 2 bases short, with 8 bases between.

This clone has just one count. The chain employs TRBV7-2 and TRBJ2-3; TRBD2 matches 12 bases. The V gene end was trimmed by 2 bases and the J gene end by 4 bases; junction bases not matched to a gene: 4. Germline assignment: CDR1 SGHTA and CDR2 FQGNSA. The CDR3 runs to 16 residues. CDR3 loop: CASSLLAGGVSDTQYF. CDR3 nucleotides: TGTGCCAGCAGCTTACTAGCGGGAGGGGTTTCAGATACGCAGTATTTT.

This chain joins TRBV5-1 and TRBJ2-2; 11 positions match TRBD2. The trim removed 2 bases at V and 4 bases at J, leaving 4 bases unmatched. Per germline, CDR1 SGHRS and CDR2 YFSETQ. The length of the CDR3 is 16 residues. CDR3 DNA: TGCGCCAGCAGCTTTAGCGGGAGGGCCGGCACCGGGGAGCTGTTTTTT. Residues: CASSFSGRAGTGELFF.

The chain combines TRBV2 with TRBJ2-6, with 7 bases identical to TRBD1. Germline CDR1 is SNHLY and CDR2 is FYNNEI. CDR3 length: 17 residues. V shed 5 bases, J shed 0 bases, and the junction held 7 bases outside the gene matches. The CDR3 protein is CASSQGAGGSGANVLTF. CDR3 nucleotide sequence: TGTGCCAGCAGTCAAGGGGCAGGGGGCTCTGGGGCCAACGTCCTGACTTTC.

This clone was counted a single time. The chain employs TRBV4-3 and TRBJ2-1; 7 bases align to TRBD1. The CDR3 loop spans 14 amino acids. Germline V gene data show CDR1 as LGHNA and CDR2 as YSLEER. The trim removed 3 bases at V and 8 bases at J, leaving 7 bases unmatched. This CDR3 reads CASSHRQGRDEQFF. The CDR3 nucleotides read TGCGCCAGCAGCCACCGACAGGGTCGGGATGAGCAGTTCTTC.

The chain is built from TRBV29-1 and TRBJ1-2; D is possibly TRBD1 (5 bases). Trimming stripped 2 bases from V and 5 bases from J, with 12 bases between. Germline V gene lookup returns CDR1 SQVTM and CDR2 ANQGSEA. The CDR3 covers 13 residues. Written as DNA, the CDR3 is TGCAGCGTTGAAAGTTCGACAGTTTATGGCTACACCTTC. Protein product: CSVESSTVYGYTF.

The chain carries TRBV10-3 and TRBJ1-6; D is perhaps TRBD1 (5 bases). CDR3 size: 14 residues. Looked up from germline, CDR1 is ENHRY and CDR2 is SYGVKD. V was pared by 8 bases and J by 7 bases, with 15 bases between. CDR3 residues: CAISRGSQNSPLHF. The CDR3 DNA is TGTGCCATCTCAAGGGGCAGCCAAAATTCACCCCTCCACTTT.

The chain couples TRBV7-9 to TRBJ1-6, with D tentatively TRBD1 (6 bases). Germline V gene lookup returns CDR1 SEHNR and CDR2 FQNEAQ (reference sequence). V shed 1 base and J shed 10 bases, with 14 bases lying between them. This CDR3 comprises 15 residues. The CDR3 bases are TGTGCCAGCAGCTTAGGACGACAGGCGGCGTCACCCCTCCACTTT. This sequence encodes CASSLGRQAASPLHF.

The chain links TRBV4-3 to TRBJ1-1, with TRBD1 matching 8 bases. After removal of 4 bases from V and 2 bases from J, the junction contained 6 bases not matched to a gene. This CDR3 has 15 amino acids. Germline lookup yields CDR1 LGHNA and CDR2 YSLEER. Here the CDR3 DNA reads TGCGCCAGCAGCCTCACGGACAGGGTAAACACTGAAGCTTTCTTT. Residues: CASSLTDRVNTEAFF.

J is TRBJ1-1 and V is TRBV19; D unresolved. The CDR3 is made up of 12 amino acids. Germline lookup yields CDR1 LNHDA and CDR2 SQIVND (reference sequence). Trimming pared 6 bases from V and 5 bases from J, leaving 10 bases between. Here the CDR3 reads CASRLRGTEAFF. As DNA, the CDR3 is TGTGCCAGTAGGTTGCGGGGAACTGAAGCTTTCTTT.

The V and J genes are TRBV21-1 and TRBJ2-7; the table assigns TRBD1, which was not confirmed against the DNA. TRBV21-1 is shown as a pseudogene. The length of the CDR3 is 17 residues. CDR3 sequence reads: CASSKPNNDGTHYEQYF. The CDR3 nucleotides read TGTGCCAGCAGCAAACCCAACAACGACGGGACACATTACGAGCAGTACTTC.

J is TRBJ1-5 and V is TRBV6-5; 7 nucleotides line up with TRBD1. The germline CDR1 and CDR2 sequences are MNHEY and SVGAGI. This CDR3 contains 15 residues. Losses at the gene ends were 5 bases for V and 3 bases for J; bases not matched to a gene: 7. CDR3 sequence: CASSTGTVNNQPQHF. As DNA, the CDR3 is TGTGCCAGCAGTACCGGGACAGTGAACAATCAGCCCCAGCATTTT.

The CDR3 nucleotides read TGTGCCAGCAGTTATACAGGACCGAACACTGAAGCTTTCTTT. Translated: CASSYTGPNTEAFF. The chain couples TRBV6-6 to TRBJ1-1, with D possibly TRBD1 on 5 matching bases. The CDR3 has 14 amino acids. Germline CDR1 and CDR2: MNHNY and SVGAGI (reference sequence). V was shortened by 3 bases and J by 1 base, with 9 bases between the two germline ends.

The count of this clone is one. The chain carries TRBV7-2 and TRBJ2-5; TRBD2 might be the D (6 bases). The V gene's germline CDR1 is SGHTA and CDR2 FQGNSA. The V end lost 0 bases, the J end lost 6 bases, and 17 bases lay between the germline ends. This CDR3 is 16 amino acids long. The CDR3 region is CASSLAEGFFKKTQYF. The CDR3 coding sequence is TGTGCCAGCAGCTTAGCGGAGGGATTTTTTAAGAAGACCCAGTACTTC.

The V gene is TRBV7-2, the J gene TRBJ2-3, with D tentatively TRBD2 (6 bases). The CDR3 length is 14 residues. Germline assignment: CDR1 SGHTA and CDR2 FQGNSA. Trimming left V 3 bases short and J 2 bases short, with 9 bases between. CDR3 protein: CASSLGGTTDTQYF. Written as DNA, the CDR3 is TGTGCCAGCAGCTTGGGCGGGACCACAGATACGCAGTATTTT.

The chain has TRBV7-5 and TRBJ2-4; the table's TRBD1 call for D was not verified on the DNA. TRBV7-5 is deemed a pseudogene. The CDR3 contains 23 residues. The CDR3 loop is CARRFRRQESQRRVVLTKNIQYF. The DNA for the CDR3 is TGTGCCAGAAGGTTCCGAAGACAGGAGTCCCAAAGGCGGGTCGTTCTTACCAAAAACATTCAGTACTTC.

The V call is TRBV28, the J call TRBJ2-4; 10 nucleotides align to TRBD2. V lost 5 bases to trimming and J lost 0 bases; unmatched junction nucleotides: 7. Germline CDR1 MDHEN, CDR2 SYDVKM. The CDR3 has 17 residues. CDR3 amino acids: CASSDYTSGIAKNIQYF. CDR3 nucleotide sequence: TGTGCCAGCAGTGACTACACTAGCGGGATAGCCAAAAACATTCAGTACTTC.

The rearrangement uses TRBV18 and TRBJ2-1, with 12 bases matching TRBD2. The length of the CDR3 is 19 residues. J was trimmed by 1 base and V by 3 bases; bases with no gene match: 10. Germline V CDR1 and CDR2: KGHSH, LQKENI. CDR3 residues: CASSPLLAGGPGSYNEQFF. The CDR3 DNA sequence: TGTGCCAGCTCACCCCTTCTAGCGGGGGGGCCCGGTTCCTACAATGAGCAGTTCTTC.

V gene TRBV24-1 combines with J gene TRBJ2-1; 7 bases are shared with TRBD1. Looked up from germline, CDR1 is KGHDR and CDR2 is SFDVKD. J lost 0 bases, V lost 3 bases, and 7 bases had no gene match. The length of the CDR3 is 17 residues. The CDR3 loop reads CATSDQKGQSSYNEQFF. In DNA, the CDR3 is TGTGCCACCAGTGATCAAAAGGGACAGAGCTCCTACAATGAGCAGTTCTTC.

The sample holds one count of this clone. The rearrangement uses TRBV7-2 and TRBJ2-7; 7 nucleotides align to TRBD1. V shed 1 base and J 0 bases; nucleotides not matched to a gene: 3. The CDR3 consists of 15 residues. Germline assignment: CDR1 SGHTA and CDR2 FQGNSA. The CDR3 spells CASSLGQGFSYEQYF. CDR3 DNA sequence: TGTGCCAGCAGCTTAGGACAGGGCTTCTCCTACGAGCAGTACTTC. Together with reference TRBV7-2 and TRBJ2-7, the CDR3 gives the full variable domain: GAGVSQSPSNKVTEKGKDVELRCDPISGHTALYWYRQSLGQGLEFLIYFQGNSAPDKSGLPSDRFSAERTGGSVSTLTIQRTQQEDSAVYLCASSLGQGFSYEQYFGPGTRLTVT.

This chain links TRBV20-1 with TRBJ2-4, with 7 bases fitting TRBD2. The V gene end was trimmed by 3 bases and the J gene end by 4 bases; junction bases not matched to a gene: 6. This CDR3 comprises 14 residues. The germline gives CDR1 DFQATT, CDR2 SNEGSKA (reference sequence). Written as DNA, the CDR3 is TGCAGTGCTAGTGAAGGGGAGGGGAAAAACATTCAGTACTTC. Its translation is CSASEGEGKNIQYF.

The V and J genes are TRBV24-1 and TRBJ2-2; 8 bases align to TRBD2. Germline V gene sequence: CDR1 KGHDR, CDR2 SFDVKD. After removal of 9 bases from V and 5 bases from J, the junction contained 10 bases not matched to a gene. This CDR3 has 15 residues. Here the CDR3 reads CATATKRESTGELFF. The CDR3 DNA sequence: TGTGCCACCGCTACCAAGCGGGAGAGTACCGGGGAGCTGTTTTTT.

V usage is TRBV29-1 and J usage is TRBJ2-2; 10 bases fit TRBD1. CDR3 length equals 15 residues. The V and J ends lost 6 bases and 0 bases, in that order; junction bases with no gene match: 4. Germline CDR1 SQVTM, CDR2 ANQGSEA. CDR3 loop: CSVETGGANTGELFF. CDR3 in DNA: TGCAGCGTAGAGACAGGGGGCGCGAACACCGGGGAGCTGTTTTTT.

The chain links TRBV12-3 or TRBV12-4 to TRBJ1-2; TRBD1 matches at 8 bases. Trimming cost V 2 bases and J 7 bases; bases outside gene matches: 3. The CDR3 covers 13 residues. DNA for the CDR3: TGTGCCAGCAGTTTACAGGGGGCGCGTGGCTACACCTTC. Encoded protein: CASSLQGARGYTF.

This chain uses TRBV5-4 with TRBJ2-1; TRBD1 agrees at 8 bases. After removal of 4 bases from V and 4 bases from J, the junction contained 7 bases not matched to a gene. Germline lookup yields CDR1 SGHNT and CDR2 YYREEE (reference sequence). This CDR3 is built from 15 residues. This chain's CDR3 is CASSLGTGKYNEQFF. CDR3 nucleotides: TGTGCCAGCAGCCTCGGGACAGGAAAATACAATGAGCAGTTCTTC. Full variable domain (remainder filled in from reference TRBV5-4 and TRBJ2-1): ETGVTQSPTHLIKTRGQQVTLRCSSQSGHNTVSWYQQALGQGPQFIFQYYREEENGRGNFPPRFSGLQFPNYSSELNVNALELDDSALYLCASSLGTGKYNEQFFGPGTRLTVL.

The CDR3 region is CASKSSGSQNYNEQFF. As DNA, the CDR3 is TGTGCCAGCAAGTCTAGCGGGAGCCAGAACTACAATGAGCAGTTCTTC. V usage is TRBV28 and J usage is TRBJ2-1; TRBD2 aligns across 10 bases. Trimming removed 7 bases from V and 3 bases from J; junction bases left unmatched: 9. Germline V gene data show CDR1 as MDHEN and CDR2 as SYDVKM. The CDR3 runs 16 residues.